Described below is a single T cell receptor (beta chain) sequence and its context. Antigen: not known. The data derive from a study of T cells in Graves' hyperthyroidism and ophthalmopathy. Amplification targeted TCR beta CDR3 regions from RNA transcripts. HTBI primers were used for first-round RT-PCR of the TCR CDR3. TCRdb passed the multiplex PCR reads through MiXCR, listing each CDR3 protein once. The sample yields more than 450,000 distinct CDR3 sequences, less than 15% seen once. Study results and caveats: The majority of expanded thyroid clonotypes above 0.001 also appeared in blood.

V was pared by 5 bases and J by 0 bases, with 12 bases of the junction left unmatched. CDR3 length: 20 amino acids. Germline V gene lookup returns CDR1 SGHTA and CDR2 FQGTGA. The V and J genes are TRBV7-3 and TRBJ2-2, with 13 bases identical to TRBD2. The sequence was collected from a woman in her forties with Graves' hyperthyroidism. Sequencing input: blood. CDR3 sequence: CASSPTAFTSGRANTGELFF. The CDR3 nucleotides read TGTGCCAGCAGCCCGACGGCCTTTACTAGCGGGAGGGCGAACACCGGGGAGCTGTTTTTT.